A selection of T cell receptor beta chains follows, all from one sample in a study of human T cells and chemical hapten exposure. TCRdb redid the calling of the RACE reads with MiXCR, one entry per CDR3 protein. This sample carries tens of thousands of distinct CDR3 sequences, more than 10% of them seen once, and the ten largest clones take about 2.1%. Source: whole blood, taken in connection with sensitization to the hapten diphenylcyclopropenone (DPC). These receptors originate from a woman aged 35 to 49 with alopecia areata. Some clones in this sample may be carry-over from other donors' samples. Both conserved end residues are trimmed from each CDR3. Each record gives: clone size, J gene, V gene, CDR3 protein. A row's size may be missing; if present it is once, few, many or a size class.

clone_size: -
j_call: TRBJ2-7
v_call: TRBV20-1
cdr3_aa: SAMDRPAEQY

clone_size: many
j_call: TRBJ1-3
v_call: TRBV6-5
cdr3_aa: ASSYSRGQGHTIY

clone_size: -
j_call: TRBJ2-5
v_call: TRBV7-9
cdr3_aa: ASSLGGGGPETQY

clone_size: few
j_call: TRBJ2-3
v_call: TRBV6-6
cdr3_aa: ASSSKSTDTQY

clone_size: -
j_call: TRBJ2-1
v_call: TRBV27
cdr3_aa: ASSLQGGTVNEQF

clone_size: many
j_call: TRBJ2-1
v_call: TRBV6-2/TRBV6-3
cdr3_aa: ASRKGGELLGNEQF

clone_size: many
j_call: TRBJ2-5
v_call: TRBV5-3
cdr3_aa: ASPTEDSFETQY

clone_size: -
j_call: TRBJ1-2
v_call: TRBV28
cdr3_aa: ASSLMHRANYGYT

clone_size: many
j_call: TRBJ2-6
v_call: TRBV29-1
cdr3_aa: SASYSGANVLT

clone_size: many
j_call: TRBJ2-6
v_call: TRBV28
cdr3_aa: ASTLGGANVLT

clone_size: -
j_call: TRBJ1-1
v_call: TRBV28
cdr3_aa: ASSTGTTNMNTEAF

clone_size: -
j_call: TRBJ2-1
v_call: TRBV5-1
cdr3_aa: ASSTLAGEEQF

clone_size: many
j_call: TRBJ2-7
v_call: TRBV7-2
cdr3_aa: ASSPPLPRGLEEQY

clone_size: many
j_call: TRBJ2-3
v_call: TRBV7-9
cdr3_aa: ASSFGTSGSTDTQY

clone_size: -
j_call: TRBJ2-3
v_call: TRBV24-1
cdr3_aa: ATSHPTGSTDTQY

clone_size: few
j_call: TRBJ1-2
v_call: TRBV10-2
cdr3_aa: ASSEKAYGYT

clone_size: -
j_call: TRBJ1-1
v_call: TRBV7-2
cdr3_aa: ASSLVPPGGAGTEAF

clone_size: many
j_call: TRBJ1-1
v_call: TRBV27
cdr3_aa: ASSRATGLTEAF

clone_size: -
j_call: TRBJ2-4
v_call: TRBV13
cdr3_aa: ASSLRLGRKNIQY

clone_size: few
j_call: TRBJ2-2
v_call: TRBV29-1
cdr3_aa: SVLDASRELF